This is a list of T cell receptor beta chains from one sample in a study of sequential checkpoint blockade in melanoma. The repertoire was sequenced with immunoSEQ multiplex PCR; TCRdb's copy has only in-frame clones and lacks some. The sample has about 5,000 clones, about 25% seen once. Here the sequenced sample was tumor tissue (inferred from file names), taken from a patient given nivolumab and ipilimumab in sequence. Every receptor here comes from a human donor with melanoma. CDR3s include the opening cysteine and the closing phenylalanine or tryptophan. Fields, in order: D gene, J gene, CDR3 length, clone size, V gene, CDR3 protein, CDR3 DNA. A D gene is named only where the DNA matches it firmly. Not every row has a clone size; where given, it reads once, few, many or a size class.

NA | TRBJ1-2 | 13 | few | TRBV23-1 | CASGDTTNYGYTF | TGCGCCAGTGGGGACACTACCAACTATGGCTACACCTTC
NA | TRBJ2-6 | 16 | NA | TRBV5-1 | CASSLAAGFGANVLTF | TGCGCCAGCAGCTTGGCCGCGGGCTTTGGGGCCAACGTCCTGACTTTC
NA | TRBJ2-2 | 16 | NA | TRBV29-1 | CSASRGAGVGTGELFF | TGCAGCGCCTCTCGGGGGGCAGGGGTGGGCACCGGGGAGCTGTTTTTT
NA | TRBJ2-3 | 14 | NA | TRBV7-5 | CASSLIGAGDTQYF | TGTGCCAGCAGCTTGATAGGGGCCGGAGATACGCAGTATTTT
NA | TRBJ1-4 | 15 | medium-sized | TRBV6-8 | CASSGVFATNEKLFF | TGTGCCAGCAGTGGGGTGTTTGCAACTAATGAAAAACTGTTTTTT
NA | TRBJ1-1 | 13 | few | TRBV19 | CASRLDMNTEAFF | TGTGCCAGTAGGCTAGATATGAACACTGAAGCTTTCTTT
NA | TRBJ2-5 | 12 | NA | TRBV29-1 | CSVVRGSETQYF | TGCAGCGTTGTGAGGGGTTCAGAGACCCAGTACTTC
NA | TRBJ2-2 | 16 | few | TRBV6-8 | CASSYSGGLGTGELFF | TGTGCCAGCAGTTACTCTGGGGGGCTCGGCACCGGGGAGCTGTTTTTT
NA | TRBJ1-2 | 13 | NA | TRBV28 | CASSLGNEWGYTF | TGTGCCAGCAGTCTAGGGAACGAATGGGGCTACACCTTC
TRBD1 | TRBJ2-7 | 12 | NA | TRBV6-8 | CASPLPVGQAFF | TGTGCCAGCCCTCTTCCAGTGGGACAGGCCTTTTTC
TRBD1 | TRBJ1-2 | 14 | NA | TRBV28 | CASSQDREGYGYTF | TGTGCCAGCAGCCAGGACAGGGAGGGCTATGGCTACACCTTC
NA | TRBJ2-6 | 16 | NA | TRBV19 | CASIYSPGSGANVLTF | TGTGCCAGTATCTACTCTCCGGGATCTGGGGCCAACGTCCTGACTTTC
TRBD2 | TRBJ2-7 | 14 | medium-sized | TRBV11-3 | CASSTSGSEGEQYF | TGTGCCAGCAGCACTAGCGGGAGCGAGGGCGAGCAGTACTTC
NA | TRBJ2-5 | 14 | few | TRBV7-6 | CASSHDGGGETQYF | TGTGCCAGCAGCCACGACGGGGGCGGAGAGACCCAGTACTTC
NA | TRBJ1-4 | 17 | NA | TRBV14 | CASSQAGTGIPNEKLFF | TGTGCCAGCAGCCAGGCCGGGACGGGGATACCTAATGAAAAACTGTTTTTT
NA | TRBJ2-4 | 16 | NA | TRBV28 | CASSSRGVGAKNIQYF | TGTGCCAGCAGTTCACGGGGAGTTGGAGCCAAAAACATTCAGTACTTC
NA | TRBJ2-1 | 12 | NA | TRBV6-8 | CASSMNYNEQFF | TGTGCCAGCAGCATGAACTACAATGAGCAGTTCTTC
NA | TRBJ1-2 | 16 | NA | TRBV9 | CASPPGGRDLNYGYTF | TGTGCCAGCCCCCCGGGAGGGAGGGACCTGAACTATGGCTACACCTTC
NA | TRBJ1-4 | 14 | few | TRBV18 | CASSPTEQLEKLFF | TGTGCCAGCTCACCAACGGAACAATTGGAGAAACTGTTTTTT
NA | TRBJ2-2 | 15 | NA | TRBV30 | CAWNVGSGVGGELFF | TGTGCCTGGAATGTGGGCTCCGGTGTTGGCGGGGAGCTGTTTTTT
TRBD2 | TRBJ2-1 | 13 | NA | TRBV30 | CAWTSGGANEQFF | TGTGCCTGGACTAGCGGGGGGGCCAATGAGCAGTTCTTC
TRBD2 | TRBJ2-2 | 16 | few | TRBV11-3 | CASGHGLAGADGELFF | TGTGCCAGCGGGCACGGACTAGCGGGAGCGGACGGGGAGCTGTTTTTT
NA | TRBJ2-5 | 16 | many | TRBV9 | CASSVGGRGARETQYF | TGTGCCAGCAGCGTAGGAGGAAGGGGCGCCAGGGAGACCCAGTACTTC
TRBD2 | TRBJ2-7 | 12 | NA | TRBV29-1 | CSVSSGAYEQYF | TGCAGCGTTTCTAGCGGGGCCTACGAGCAGTACTTC
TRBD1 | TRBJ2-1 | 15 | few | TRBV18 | CASSPPGTAYNEQFF | TGTGCCAGCTCACCACCGGGGACAGCTTACAATGAGCAGTTCTTC
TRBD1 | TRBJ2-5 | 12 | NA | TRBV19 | CASPTGPRAQYF | TGTGCCAGTCCGACAGGGCCGAGGGCCCAGTACTTC
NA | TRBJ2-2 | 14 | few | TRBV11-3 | CASSLDRSPGGLFF | TGTGCCAGCAGCTTAGATAGGTCTCCCGGGGGGCTGTTTTTT
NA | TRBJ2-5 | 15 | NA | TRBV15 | CATSRDSDREETQYF | TGTGCCACCAGCAGAGATTCGGACCGTGAGGAGACCCAGTACTTC
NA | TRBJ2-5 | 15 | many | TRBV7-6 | CASSLGRQGVETQYF | TGTGCCAGCAGCTTAGGTCGTCAGGGCGTGGAGACCCAGTACTTC
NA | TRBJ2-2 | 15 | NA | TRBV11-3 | CASSLVGTRAGELFF | TGTGCCAGCAGCTTAGTGGGGACCCGGGCCGGGGAGCTGTTTTTT
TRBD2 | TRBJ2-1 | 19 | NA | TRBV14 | CASSRISGGVGSLTNEQFF | TGTGCCAGCAGCCGGATTAGCGGGGGGGTGGGATCGCTCACCAATGAGCAGTTCTTC
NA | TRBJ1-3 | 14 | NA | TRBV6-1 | CASSEVYSGNTIYF | TGTGCCAGCAGTGAAGTGTACTCTGGAAACACCATATATTTT
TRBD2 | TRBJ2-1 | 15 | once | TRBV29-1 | CSVDLLAGERNEQFF | TGCAGCGTTGACCTTCTAGCGGGGGAACGGAATGAGCAGTTCTTC
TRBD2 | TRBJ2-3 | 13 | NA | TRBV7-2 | CASSTSGEDTQYF | TGTGCCAGCAGTACTAGCGGGGAAGATACGCAGTATTTT
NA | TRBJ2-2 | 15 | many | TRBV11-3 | CASSLRGMGTGELFF | TGTGCCAGCAGCTTACGGGGCATGGGCACCGGGGAGCTGTTTTTT
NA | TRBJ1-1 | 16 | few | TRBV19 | CASHQILGAVNTEAFF | TGTGCCAGTCACCAAATTCTCGGAGCAGTGAACACTGAAGCTTTCTTT
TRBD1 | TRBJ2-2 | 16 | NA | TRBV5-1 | CASSSHGQGDSGELFF | TGCGCCAGCAGCTCGCACGGACAGGGGGATTCCGGGGAGCTGTTTTTT
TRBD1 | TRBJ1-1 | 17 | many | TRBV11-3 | CASSLRLGQGAGTEAFF | TGTGCCAGCAGCTTAAGATTAGGACAGGGGGCGGGCACTGAAGCTTTCTTT
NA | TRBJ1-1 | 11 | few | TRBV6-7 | CASGWGPEAFF | TGTGCCAGCGGTTGGGGCCCTGAAGCTTTCTTT
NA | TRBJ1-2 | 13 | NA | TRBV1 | CASSLGTGDGYTF | TGCGCCAGCAGCCTCGGGACAGGTGATGGCTACACCTTC
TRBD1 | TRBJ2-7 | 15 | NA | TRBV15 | CATSREQGYTYEQYF | TGTGCCACCAGCAGAGAACAGGGGTACACCTACGAGCAGTACTTC